This is a list of T cell receptor beta chains from one sample in a study of cytomegalovirus exposure and HLA in healthy donors. Sequencing used immunoSEQ multiplex PCR; TCRdb keeps in-frame clones, though not all of them. This table holds some 140,000 clones, around 9% found once. The material sequenced was PBMCs. These receptors were collected from a woman aged 40 to 50 in good health and CMV-seropositive. Each CDR3 is given with its conserved first and last residue. Each record gives: V gene, D gene, clone size, J gene, CDR3 protein. The D gene is left open where the match is weak. The listing skips clone size in some rows; elsewhere it reads once, few, many or a size class.

>TRBV5-1|TRBD1|-|TRBJ1-1
CASSGRQGVNTEAFF
>TRBV9|-|few|TRBJ1-1
CASSVVGGDTEAFF
>TRBV19|-|few|TRBJ1-4
CASKGVATNEKLFF
>TRBV5-1|-|few|TRBJ2-7
CASSPGLYGSPDSYEQYF
>TRBV25-1|-|few|TRBJ2-3
CASSPLPTDTQYF
>TRBV6-1|-|-|TRBJ1-1
CASSVQGRTEAFF
>TRBV6-1|-|-|TRBJ1-5
CASSEGGHNQPQHF
>TRBV6-1|TRBD1|-|TRBJ2-7
CASRGQGEYEQYF
>TRBV6-6|-|-|TRBJ2-5
CASSYWGGKTQYF
>TRBV2|TRBD2|few|TRBJ2-1
CASSTPLVAGGLNEQFF
>TRBV15|-|few|TRBJ1-3
CATSRGGKRGSGNTIYF
>TRBV2|TRBD1|few|TRBJ2-3
CASSWDRGTDTQYF
>TRBV7-9|TRBD2|-|TRBJ2-5
CASSSGLAGDGETQYF
>TRBV2|TRBD1|few|TRBJ1-5
CASSVGDRVPQPQHF
>TRBV5-1|TRBD1|few|TRBJ2-3
CASSLAGQGLDTQYF
>TRBV13|TRBD2|few|TRBJ2-5
CASSASGGGETQYF
>TRBV6-5|TRBD1|-|TRBJ1-4
CASSYSTGGSEKLFF
>TRBV18|-|few|TRBJ1-1
CASSPGSSRVNTEAFF
>TRBV5-6|TRBD1|-|TRBJ1-2
CASSIGDRGIYGYTF
>TRBV5-6|-|few|TRBJ2-5
CASSLAPSSQAQYF
>TRBV5-1|-|-|TRBJ1-4
CASSLAEATGGREKLFF
>TRBV19|-|-|TRBJ1-2
CASSPNRDTGYGYTF
>TRBV10-1|-|-|TRBJ2-7
CASPIEGVYPISEQYF
>TRBV5-4|-|few|TRBJ2-3
CASSFVSTDTQYF
>TRBV6-5|-|-|TRBJ1-6
CASSYEGRRSPLHF
>TRBV6-6|-|-|TRBJ1-5
CASSPGQNSNQPQHF
>TRBV19|-|few|TRBJ2-5
CASSTDYETQYF
>TRBV6-1|-|few|TRBJ1-5
CASRPHTLGNQPQHF
>TRBV6-6|-|few|TRBJ1-5
CARSYAGEKNF
>TRBV15|-|-|TRBJ2-1
CATSTRYNEQFF
>TRBV7-2|-|-|TRBJ2-2
CASSFTGTRELFF
>TRBV29-1|TRBD1|few|TRBJ1-2
CSVEPNGQGGSYF
>TRBV7-2|TRBD2|-|TRBJ2-7
CASSSRGGYEQYF
>TRBV5-1|TRBD1|few|TRBJ1-1
CASSLLGQLNTEAFF
>TRBV9|TRBD1|-|TRBJ1-1
CASSRDRGRSEAFF
>TRBV5-1|-|-|TRBJ2-5
CASSPIPQETQYF
>TRBV5-6|-|-|TRBJ2-7
CASSWGVRAVHTYEQYF
>TRBV27|-|-|TRBJ2-7
CASSSRPQSSYEQYF
>TRBV9|-|-|TRBJ2-3
CASSSQSSVPDTQYF
>TRBV7-2|TRBD2|few|TRBJ2-3
CASRFGTSVTDTQYF
>TRBV15|-|-|TRBJ2-5
CATSRGQGLDQETQYF
>TRBV6-5|-|few|TRBJ1-2
CASSYSSSVPRGYTF
>TRBV19|TRBD2|few|TRBJ2-5
CASSPAGGPETQYF
>TRBV19|-|-|TRBJ2-7
CASSIREGTAHPYEQYF
>TRBV7-2|TRBD2|-|TRBJ2-2
CASSLGVAGALNTGELFF
>TRBV9|TRBD2|-|TRBJ2-1
CASSGTGTSFNEQFF
>TRBV6-5|-|few|TRBJ1-5
CASSPQMKQPQHF
>TRBV4-1|-|many|TRBJ1-3
CASSQSRGSGNTIYF
>TRBV7-2|TRBD2|-|TRBJ2-1
CASSPQYGGGYNEQFF
>TRBV27|TRBD1|-|TRBJ1-1
CASSLLLGQGSGEAFF
>TRBV7-9|-|few|TRBJ2-5
CASSLVGRTEQETQYF
>TRBV7-9|TRBD2|few|TRBJ2-1
CASSASGGAVNEQFF